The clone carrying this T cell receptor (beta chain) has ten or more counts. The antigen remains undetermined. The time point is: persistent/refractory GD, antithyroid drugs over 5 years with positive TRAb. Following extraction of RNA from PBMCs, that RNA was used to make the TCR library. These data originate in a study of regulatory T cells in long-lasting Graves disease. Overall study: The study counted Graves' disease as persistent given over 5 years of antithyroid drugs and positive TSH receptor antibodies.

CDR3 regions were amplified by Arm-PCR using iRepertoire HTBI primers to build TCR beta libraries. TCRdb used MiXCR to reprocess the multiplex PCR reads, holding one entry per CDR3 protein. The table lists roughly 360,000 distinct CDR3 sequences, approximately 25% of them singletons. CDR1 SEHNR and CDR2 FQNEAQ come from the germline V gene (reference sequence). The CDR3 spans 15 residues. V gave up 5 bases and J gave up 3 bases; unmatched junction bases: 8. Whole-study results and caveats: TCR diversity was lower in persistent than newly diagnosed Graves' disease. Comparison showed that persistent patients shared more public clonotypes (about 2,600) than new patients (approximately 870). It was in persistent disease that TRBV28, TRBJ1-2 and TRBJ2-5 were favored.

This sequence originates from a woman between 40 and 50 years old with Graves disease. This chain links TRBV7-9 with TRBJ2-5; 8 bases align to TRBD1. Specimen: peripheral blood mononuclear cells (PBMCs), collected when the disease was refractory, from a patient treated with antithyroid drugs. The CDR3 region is CASSLSTGGEETQYF. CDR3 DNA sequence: TGTGCCAGCAGCCTAAGCACAGGGGGTGAAGAGACCCAGTACTTC.